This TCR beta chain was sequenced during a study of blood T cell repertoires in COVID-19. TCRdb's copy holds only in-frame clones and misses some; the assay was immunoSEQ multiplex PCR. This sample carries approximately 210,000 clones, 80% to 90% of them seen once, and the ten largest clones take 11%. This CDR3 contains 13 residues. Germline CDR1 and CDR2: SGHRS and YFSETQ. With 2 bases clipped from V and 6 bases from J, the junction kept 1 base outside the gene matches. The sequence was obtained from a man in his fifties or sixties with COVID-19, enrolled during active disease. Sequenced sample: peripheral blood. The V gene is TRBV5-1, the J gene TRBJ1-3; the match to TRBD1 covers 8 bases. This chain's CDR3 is CASSFQGANTIYF. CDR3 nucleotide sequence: TGCGCCAGCAGCTTCCAGGGGGCAAACACCATATATTTT.